This is a list of T cell receptor beta chains from one sample in a study of blood T cell repertoires in COVID-19. Data came from immunoSEQ multiplex PCR; TCRdb stores just in-frame clones and leaves some out. This sample yields around 70,000 clones, of which more than 85% are seen a single time; just under 0.6% belongs to the top ten. Sequencing used peripheral blood. The receptors were gathered from a man aged 60 to 75 with acute or convalescent COVID-19. Both conserved end residues are part of each CDR3. A D gene is named only where the DNA matches it firmly. Not all rows give a size; the values are once, few, many and, for expanded clones, a class.

cdr3_aa: CASSETTNPWTASGNTIYF
cdr3_nt: TGTGCCAGCAGTGAAACGACCAATCCCTGGACAGCCTCTGGAAACACCATATATTTT
clone_size: once
v_call: TRBV6-1
d_call: .
j_call: TRBJ1-3

cdr3_aa: CASRTGTGGQPQHF
cdr3_nt: TGTGCCAGTAGGACCGGGACAGGGGGGCAGCCCCAGCATTTT
clone_size: .
v_call: TRBV19
d_call: TRBD1
j_call: TRBJ1-5

cdr3_aa: CASSYSQAGFTF
cdr3_nt: TGTGCCAGCAGTTACTCCCAGGCAGGGTTCACCTTC
clone_size: .
v_call: TRBV6-6
d_call: .
j_call: TRBJ1-2

cdr3_aa: CASSSRDSVFEETQYF
cdr3_nt: TGTGCCAGCAGCTCCCGGGACAGCGTATTCGAAGAGACCCAGTACTTC
clone_size: .
v_call: TRBV11-2
d_call: TRBD1
j_call: TRBJ2-5

cdr3_aa: CAISAGGDEQYF
cdr3_nt: TGTGCCATCAGTGCGGGAGGGGACGAGCAGTACTTC
clone_size: .
v_call: TRBV10-3
d_call: TRBD2
j_call: TRBJ2-7

cdr3_aa: CASSPGLAGANVLTF
cdr3_nt: TGTGCCAGCAGTCCCGGCCTAGCTGGGGCCAACGTCCTGACTTTC
clone_size: .
v_call: TRBV6-5
d_call: .
j_call: TRBJ2-6

cdr3_aa: CASHRGSGGADEQFF
cdr3_nt: TGCGCCAGCCACCGAGGGAGCGGGGGGGCGGATGAGCAGTTCTTC
clone_size: .
v_call: TRBV5-1
d_call: TRBD2
j_call: TRBJ2-1

cdr3_aa: CASVASGSEQYF
cdr3_nt: TGTGCCAGCGTTGCCAGCGGTTCTGAGCAGTACTTC
clone_size: .
v_call: TRBV2
d_call: .
j_call: TRBJ2-7

cdr3_aa: CASSLRGQGQSGNTIYF
cdr3_nt: TGCGCCAGCAGCTTAAGGGGACAGGGTCAGTCTGGAAACACCATATATTTT
clone_size: .
v_call: TRBV5-1
d_call: TRBD1
j_call: TRBJ1-3

cdr3_aa: CASSRLASADTQYF
cdr3_nt: TGTGCCAGCAGCCGACTAGCGAGCGCAGATACGCAGTATTTT
clone_size: .
v_call: TRBV6-5
d_call: TRBD2
j_call: TRBJ2-3

cdr3_aa: CASSQGGVQYF
cdr3_nt: TGTGCCAGCAGCCAAGGGGGAGTACAGTACTTC
clone_size: .
v_call: TRBV3-1/TRBV3-2
d_call: .
j_call: TRBJ2-5

cdr3_aa: CASIQNPVSSYNEQFF
cdr3_nt: TGTGCCAGCATCCAAAACCCCGTCAGCTCCTACAATGAGCAGTTCTTC
clone_size: .
v_call: TRBV5-6
d_call: .
j_call: TRBJ2-1

cdr3_aa: CASSLTVNTEAFF
cdr3_nt: TGTGCCAGCAGCCTAACCGTGAACACTGAAGCTTTCTTT
clone_size: .
v_call: TRBV6-5
d_call: .
j_call: TRBJ1-1

cdr3_aa: CATHSSYNSPLHF
cdr3_nt: TGTGCCACCCACAGCTCCTATAATTCACCCCTCCACTTT
clone_size: once
v_call: TRBV19
d_call: .
j_call: TRBJ1-6

cdr3_aa: CASSPGTSRQYF
cdr3_nt: TGTGCCAGTAGTCCGGGGACTTCAAGGCAGTACTTC
clone_size: .
v_call: TRBV19
d_call: .
j_call: TRBJ2-7